This TCR beta chain was documented in a study of blood T cell repertoires in COVID-19. About the study: Spain, Italy and the United States supplied samples that represented acute and convalescent COVID-19. PBMCs, B-cell-depleted T cells, or T cells were the source of the cDNA or gDNA that made up the material.

Per the authors' pipeline: Amplifying reference gene primers gave estimates of nucleated cell counts. Sequencing was performed with immunoSEQ multiplex PCR; in TCRdb, only in-frame clones are kept and a portion is missing. V, J and clone size derive from that table, while D and trimming were established from the DNA sequence. This table holds approximately 480,000 clones, 75% to 90% found once. The Seattle patients joined while their infection was active and were tracked longitudinally afterward. Germline V gene data show CDR1 as SGHRS and CDR2 as YFSETQ. This CDR3 contains 15 residues. The V and J ends lost 3 bases and 1 base, in that order; junction bases with no gene match: 6. The sample holds a few counts of this clone.

The clonotype was recovered from a man aged 18 to 35 with COVID-19, enrolled during active disease. Sequenced material: peripheral blood. This chain connects TRBV5-1 to TRBJ2-7; 8 bases align to TRBD1. CDR3 coding DNA: TGCGCCAGCAGCTACCTCCGGGACAGGTCCTACGAGCAGTACTTC. Its translation is CASSYLRDRSYEQYF.